The present T cell receptor beta chain was sequenced within a study of cytomegalovirus exposure and HLA in healthy donors. Sampled while nominally healthy, donors likely had unrecorded immune exposures. PCR primers comprised 60 Vbeta and 13 Jbeta primers. TCRdb's copy holds only in-frame clones and misses some; the assay was immunoSEQ multiplex PCR. Seen here are about 200,000 clones, 70% to 90% observed once, and the top ten hold under 3%. Remarks on this clone: Antigen: not known.

Study-level points and caveats: Later work found that TCR association rates differed between HLA loci; DRB1 had the most and HLA-C the fewest.

This TCR derives from a woman in her forties or fifties in good health and CMV-seronegative. Sequences were obtained from PBMCs.

The CDR3 loop reads CASTLDRNTEAFF. CDR3 DNA: TGTGCCAGCACCCTGGACAGAAACACTGAAGCTTTCTTT. The chain employs TRBV28 and TRBJ1-1; D may be TRBD1 (6 bases). The CDR3 extends over 13 amino acids. CDR1 MDHEN and CDR2 SYDVKM come from the germline V gene. Trimming stripped 7 bases from V and 2 bases from J, with 11 bases between.